The TCR beta chain described here comes from a study of T-cell reconstitution after alpha-beta-depleted transplantation in children. Study results and limitations: After one year, T-cell counts and TCRbeta diversity mostly came from new T cells. TCRbeta diversity was high at day 60 in some patients (a result of surviving recipient T cells and thymic progenitors). About two months after transplant, alpha-beta T cells reportedly came from several hundred expanded graft clones.

Unique molecular identifiers were used to barcode this TCRbeta library. Each CDR3 protein gets one entry after TCRdb re-called the PCR reads with MiXCR. The sample lists 490,000 or so distinct CDR3 sequences; 8% to 11% were seen once. As to this clonotype: No antigen is known for it. Mismatch with germline at one junction end may stem from a read error.

This CDR3 contains 11 residues. CDR1 is SQVTM and CDR2 is ANQGSEA in the germline V gene. The input for sequencing was PBMCs, taken before TCRalphabeta/CD19-depleted stem cell transplant. V gene TRBV29-1 combines with J gene TRBJ2-3; tentative D call: TRBD2 (6 bases). The TCR was taken from a child aged 2-9 years with inherited bone marrow failure, due to receive a stem cell transplant. The CDR3 DNA sequence: TGCAGCGGGGTCTCGGGAGATAAGCAGTATTTT. Residues: CSGVSGDKQYF.